Reported below is one T cell receptor (beta chain). The antigen is not known. The PCR employed 60 Vbeta primers together with 13 Jbeta primers. Here immunoSEQ multiplex PCR was the method, and the copy in TCRdb shows in-frame clones only, minus some. The sample records about 100,000 clones, 74% being singletons. The record originates from a study of cytomegalovirus exposure and HLA in healthy donors. Study-wide background: Of a few hundred genotyped donors, about 81% grouped in the Caucasian-associated ancestry cluster.

Losses at the gene ends were 6 bases for V and 10 bases for J; bases not matched to a gene: 11. This CDR3 has 15 residues. The germline V gene has CDR1 MDHEN and CDR2 SYDVKM. Whole-study findings and limits: There was a cluster of highly shared sequence variants that was likely a sequencing artifact. A later analysis showed TCR association rates differing by HLA locus, peaking at DRB1 and lowest at HLA-C.

V gene TRBV28 combines with J gene TRBJ1-6, with TRBD1 matching over 8 bases. The sample consisted of PBMCs. The TCR sequence derives from a man aged 45-65 years in good health and CMV-seropositive. The CDR3, as DNA: TGTGCCAGCAGCCTCCTCAGGGGGCAAGGGTCACCCCTCCACTTT. This sequence encodes CASSLLRGQGSPLHF.